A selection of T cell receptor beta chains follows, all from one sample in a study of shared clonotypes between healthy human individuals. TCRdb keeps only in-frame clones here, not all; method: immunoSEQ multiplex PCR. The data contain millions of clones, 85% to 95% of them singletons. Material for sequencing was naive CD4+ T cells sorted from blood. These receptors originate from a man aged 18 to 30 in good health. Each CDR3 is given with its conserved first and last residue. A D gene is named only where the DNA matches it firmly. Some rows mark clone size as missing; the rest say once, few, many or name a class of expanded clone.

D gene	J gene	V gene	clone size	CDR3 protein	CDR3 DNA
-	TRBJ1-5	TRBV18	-	CASSPGWDRNQPQHF	TGTGCCAGCTCACCAGGTTGGGACCGAAATCAGCCCCAGCATTTT
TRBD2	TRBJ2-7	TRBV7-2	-	CASTHRAGGRYNSYEQYF	TGTGCCTCCACTCACCGAGCGGGGGGGCGGTATAACTCCTACGAGCAGTACTTC
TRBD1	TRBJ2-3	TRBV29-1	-	CSVEDRGITDTQYF	TGCAGCGTTGAGGACAGGGGGATCACAGATACGCAGTATTTT
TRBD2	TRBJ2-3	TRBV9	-	CASSPGGGSTDTQYF	TGTGCCAGCAGCCCGGGGGGGGGAAGCACAGATACGCAGTATTTT
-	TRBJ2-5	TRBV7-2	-	CASSRKIQETQYF	TGTGCCAGCAGCCGCAAGATCCAGGAGACCCAGTACTTC
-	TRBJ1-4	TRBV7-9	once	CASSLMWAATNEKLFF	TGTGCCAGCAGCTTGATGTGGGCTGCAACTAATGAAAAACTGTTTTTT
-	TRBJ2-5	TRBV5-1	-	CASSPRQEETQYF	TGCGCCAGCAGCCCGAGGCAGGAAGAGACCCAGTACTTC
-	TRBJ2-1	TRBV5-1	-	CASSPGLSYYNEQFF	TGCGCCAGCAGCCCCGGACTATCCTACTACAATGAGCAGTTCTTC
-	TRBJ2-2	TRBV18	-	CASSPLQGGTGELFF	TGTGCCAGCTCACCATTACAGGGAGGGACCGGGGAGCTGTTTTTT
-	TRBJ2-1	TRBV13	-	CASSRTLGGSSYNEQFF	TGTGCCAGCAGCCGAACCCTAGGGGGGAGCTCCTACAATGAGCAGTTCTTC
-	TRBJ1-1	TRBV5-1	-	CASSAGLAEAFF	TGCGCCAGCAGTGCCGGTCTCGCTGAAGCTTTCTTT
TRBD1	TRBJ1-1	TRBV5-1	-	CASSSRTGGGTEAFF	TGCGCCAGCAGCTCCCGGACAGGGGGGGGAACTGAAGCTTTCTTT